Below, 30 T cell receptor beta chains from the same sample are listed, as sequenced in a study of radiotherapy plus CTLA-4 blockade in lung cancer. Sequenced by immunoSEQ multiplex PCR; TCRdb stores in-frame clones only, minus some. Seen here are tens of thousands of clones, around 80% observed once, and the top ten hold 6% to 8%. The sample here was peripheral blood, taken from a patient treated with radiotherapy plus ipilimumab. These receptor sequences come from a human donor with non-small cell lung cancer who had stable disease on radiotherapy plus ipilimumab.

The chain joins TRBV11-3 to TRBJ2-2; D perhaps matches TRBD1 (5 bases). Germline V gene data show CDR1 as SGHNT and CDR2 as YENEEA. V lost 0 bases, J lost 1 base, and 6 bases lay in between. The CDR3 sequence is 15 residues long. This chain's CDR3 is CASSLDQGNTGELFF. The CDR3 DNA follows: TGTGCCAGCAGCTTAGACCAGGGGAACACCGGGGAGCTGTTTTTT.

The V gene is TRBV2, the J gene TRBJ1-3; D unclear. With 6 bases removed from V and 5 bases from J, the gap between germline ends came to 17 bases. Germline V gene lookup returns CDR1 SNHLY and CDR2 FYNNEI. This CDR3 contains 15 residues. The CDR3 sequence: CASSPTGSSRNTIYF. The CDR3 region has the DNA TGTGCCAGCAGCCCGACTGGAAGTAGTAGAAACACCATATATTTT.

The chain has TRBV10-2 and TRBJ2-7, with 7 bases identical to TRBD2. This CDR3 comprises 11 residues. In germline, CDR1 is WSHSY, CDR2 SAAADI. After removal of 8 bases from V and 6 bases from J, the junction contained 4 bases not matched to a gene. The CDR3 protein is CASRGVSEQYF. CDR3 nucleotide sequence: TGCGCCAGCCGGGGGGTCTCCGAGCAGTACTTC.

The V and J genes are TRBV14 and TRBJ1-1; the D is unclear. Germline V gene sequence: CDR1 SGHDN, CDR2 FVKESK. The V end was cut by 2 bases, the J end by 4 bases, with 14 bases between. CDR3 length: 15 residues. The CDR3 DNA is TGTGCCAGCAGCCAAAGAAGTCATGTGGGCACTGAAGCTTTCTTT. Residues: CASSQRSHVGTEAFF.

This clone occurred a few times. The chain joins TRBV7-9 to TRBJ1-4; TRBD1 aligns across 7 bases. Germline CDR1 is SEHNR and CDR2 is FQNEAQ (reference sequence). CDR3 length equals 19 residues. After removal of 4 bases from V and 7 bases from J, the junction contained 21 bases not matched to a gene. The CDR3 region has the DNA TGTGCCAGCAGCTCCATACAGGGGCGGGGACTCCTGAGGGGTGAAAAACTGTTTTTT. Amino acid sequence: CASSSIQGRGLLRGEKLFF. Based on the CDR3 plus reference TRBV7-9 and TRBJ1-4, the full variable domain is DTGVSQNPRHKITKRGQNVTFRCDPISEHNRLYWYRQTLGQGPEFLTYFQNEAQLEKSRLLSDRFSAERPKGSFSTLEIQRTEQGDSAMYLCASSSIQGRGLLRGEKLFFGSGTQLSVL.

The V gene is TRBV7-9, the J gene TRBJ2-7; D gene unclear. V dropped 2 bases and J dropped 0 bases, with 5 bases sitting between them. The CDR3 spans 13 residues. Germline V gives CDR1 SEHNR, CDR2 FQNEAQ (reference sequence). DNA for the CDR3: TGTGCCAGCAGCTTAAGGACCTCCTACGAGCAGTACTTC. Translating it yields CASSLRTSYEQYF.

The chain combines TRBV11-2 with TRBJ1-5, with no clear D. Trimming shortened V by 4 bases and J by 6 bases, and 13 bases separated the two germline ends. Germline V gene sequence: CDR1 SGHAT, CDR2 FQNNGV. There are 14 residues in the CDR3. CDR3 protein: CASSSGRAVQPQHF. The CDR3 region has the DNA TGTGCCAGCAGCTCCGGGAGGGCCGTTCAGCCCCAGCATTTT.

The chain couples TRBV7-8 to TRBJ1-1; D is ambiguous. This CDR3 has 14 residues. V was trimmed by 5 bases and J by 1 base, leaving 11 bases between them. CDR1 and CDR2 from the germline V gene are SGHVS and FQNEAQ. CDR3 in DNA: TGTGCCAGCAGCCTCACTGGACCGAACACTGAAGCTTTCTTT. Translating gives CASSLTGPNTEAFF.

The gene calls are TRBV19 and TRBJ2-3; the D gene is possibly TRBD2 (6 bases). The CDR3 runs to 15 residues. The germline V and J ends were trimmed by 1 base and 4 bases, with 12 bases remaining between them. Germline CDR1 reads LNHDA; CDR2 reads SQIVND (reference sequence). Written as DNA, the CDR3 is TGTGCCAGTAGTATAGGAACTCCGGGAGCAGATACGCAGTATTTT. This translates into CASSIGTPGADTQYF.

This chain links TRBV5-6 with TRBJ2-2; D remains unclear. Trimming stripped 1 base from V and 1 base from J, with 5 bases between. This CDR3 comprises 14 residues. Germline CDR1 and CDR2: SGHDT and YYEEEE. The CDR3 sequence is CASSLYGNTGELFF. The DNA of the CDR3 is TGTGCCAGCAGCTTGTATGGGAACACCGGGGAGCTGTTTTTT.

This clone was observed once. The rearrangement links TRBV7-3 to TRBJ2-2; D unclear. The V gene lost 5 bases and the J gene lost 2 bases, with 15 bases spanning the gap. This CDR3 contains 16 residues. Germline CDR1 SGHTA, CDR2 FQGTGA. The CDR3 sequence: CASSPPSGGNTGELFF. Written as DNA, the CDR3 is TGTGCCAGCAGCCCCCCGTCGGGCGGAAACACCGGGGAGCTGTTTTTT.

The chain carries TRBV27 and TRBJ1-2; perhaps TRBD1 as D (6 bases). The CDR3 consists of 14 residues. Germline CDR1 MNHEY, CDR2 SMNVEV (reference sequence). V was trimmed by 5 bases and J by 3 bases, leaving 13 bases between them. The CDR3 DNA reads TGTGCCAGCAGTGAAGGGGCAGGGGACTATGGCTACACCTTC. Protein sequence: CASSEGAGDYGYTF.

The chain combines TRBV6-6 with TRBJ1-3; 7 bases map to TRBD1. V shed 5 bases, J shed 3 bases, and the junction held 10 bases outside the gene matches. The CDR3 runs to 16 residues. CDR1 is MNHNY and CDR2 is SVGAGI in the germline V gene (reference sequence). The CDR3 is CASSPPGDRYGNTIYF. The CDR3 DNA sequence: TGTGCCAGCAGTCCCCCGGGGGACAGATATGGAAACACCATATATTTT.

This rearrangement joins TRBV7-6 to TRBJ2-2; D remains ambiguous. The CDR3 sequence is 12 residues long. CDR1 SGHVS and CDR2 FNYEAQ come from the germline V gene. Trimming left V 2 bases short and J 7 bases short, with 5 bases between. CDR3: CASSLRIGELFF. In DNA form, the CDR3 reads TGTGCCAGCAGCTTACGAATCGGGGAGCTGTTTTTT.

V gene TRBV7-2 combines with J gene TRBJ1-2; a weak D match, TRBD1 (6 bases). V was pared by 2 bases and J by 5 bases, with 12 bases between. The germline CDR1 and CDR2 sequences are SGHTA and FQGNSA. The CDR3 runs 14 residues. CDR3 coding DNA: TGTGCCAGCAGCTTAACAGGGACGGCTTATGGCTACACCTTC. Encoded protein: CASSLTGTAYGYTF.

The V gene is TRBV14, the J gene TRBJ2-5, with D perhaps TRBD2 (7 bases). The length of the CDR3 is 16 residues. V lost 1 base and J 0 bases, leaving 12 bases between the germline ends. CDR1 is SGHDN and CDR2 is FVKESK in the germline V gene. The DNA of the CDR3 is TGTGCCAGCAGCCAAGGGGCGGGGGCGTACCAAGAGACCCAGTACTTC. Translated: CASSQGAGAYQETQYF.

This CDR3 is CASSGTYEQYF. Written as DNA, the CDR3 is TGCGCCAGCAGCGGGACCTACGAGCAGTACTTC. The chain joins TRBV5-1 to TRBJ2-7, with no clear D. Germline V gene data show CDR1 as SGHRS and CDR2 as YFSETQ. V lost 4 bases to trimming and J lost 2 bases, with 4 bases between them. The CDR3 spans 11 residues.

This CDR3 is CATTGGGSYGYTF. CDR3 nucleotides: TGTGCCACCACAGGGGGCGGTAGCTATGGCTACACCTTC. The genes are TRBV5-5 and TRBJ1-2; 9 nucleotides match TRBD1. Germline values: CDR1 SGHKS, CDR2 YYEKEE (reference sequence). This CDR3 has 13 amino acids. V trimming: 9 bases; J trimming: 4 bases; junction bases outside the gene matches: 7.

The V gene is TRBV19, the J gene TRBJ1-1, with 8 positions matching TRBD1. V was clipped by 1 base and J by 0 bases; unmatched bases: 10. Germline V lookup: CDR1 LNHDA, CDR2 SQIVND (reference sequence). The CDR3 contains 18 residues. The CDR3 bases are TGTGCCAGTAGTATAGCTGCGGGACAGGCGGGGTTGAACACTGAAGCTTTCTTT. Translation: CASSIAAGQAGLNTEAFF.

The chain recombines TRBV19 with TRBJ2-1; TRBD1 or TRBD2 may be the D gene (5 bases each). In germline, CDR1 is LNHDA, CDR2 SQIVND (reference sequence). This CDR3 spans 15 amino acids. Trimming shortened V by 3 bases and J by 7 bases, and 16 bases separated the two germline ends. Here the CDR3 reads CASSIPGTLGNEQFF. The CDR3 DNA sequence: TGTGCCAGTAGTATTCCCGGGACCCTCGGGAATGAGCAGTTCTTC.

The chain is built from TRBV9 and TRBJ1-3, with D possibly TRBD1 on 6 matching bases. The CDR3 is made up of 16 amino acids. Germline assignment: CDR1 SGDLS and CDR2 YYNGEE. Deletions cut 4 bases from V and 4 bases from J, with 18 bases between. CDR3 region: CASSFSGGASGNTIYF. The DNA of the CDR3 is TGTGCCAGCAGCTTTAGCGGGGGGGCGTCAGGAAACACCATATATTTT.

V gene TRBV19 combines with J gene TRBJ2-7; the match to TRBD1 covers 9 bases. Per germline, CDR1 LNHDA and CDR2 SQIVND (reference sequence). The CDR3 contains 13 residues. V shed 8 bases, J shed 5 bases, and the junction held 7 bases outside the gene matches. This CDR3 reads CASGATGGNEQYF. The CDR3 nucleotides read TGTGCCAGTGGGGCCACAGGGGGCAACGAGCAGTACTTC.

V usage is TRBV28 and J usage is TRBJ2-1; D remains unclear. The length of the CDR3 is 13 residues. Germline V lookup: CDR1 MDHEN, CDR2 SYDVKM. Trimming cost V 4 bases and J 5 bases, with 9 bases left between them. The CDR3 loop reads CASSYHGNNEQFF. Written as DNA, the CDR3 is TGTGCCAGCAGTTATCACGGAAACAATGAGCAGTTCTTC.

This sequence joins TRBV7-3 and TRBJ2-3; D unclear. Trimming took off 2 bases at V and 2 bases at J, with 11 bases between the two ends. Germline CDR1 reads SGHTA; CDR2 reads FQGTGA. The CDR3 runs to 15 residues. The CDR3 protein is CASSLGPYTTDTQYF. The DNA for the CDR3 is TGTGCCAGCAGCTTAGGTCCCTACACCACAGATACGCAGTATTTT.

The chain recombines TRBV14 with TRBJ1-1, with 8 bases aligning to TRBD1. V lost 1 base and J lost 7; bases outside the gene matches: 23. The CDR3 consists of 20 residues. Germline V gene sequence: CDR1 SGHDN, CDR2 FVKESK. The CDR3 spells CASSQADRGPTLKGDGEAFF. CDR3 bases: TGTGCCAGCAGCCAAGCTGACAGGGGACCAACATTGAAGGGGGATGGTGAAGCTTTCTTT.

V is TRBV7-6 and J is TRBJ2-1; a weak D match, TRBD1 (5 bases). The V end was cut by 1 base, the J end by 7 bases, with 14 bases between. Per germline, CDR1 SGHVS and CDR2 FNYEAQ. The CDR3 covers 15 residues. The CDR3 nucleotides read TGTGCCAGCAGCTTAGTTATGGGGCCGTGGAATGAGCAGTTCTTC. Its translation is CASSLVMGPWNEQFF.

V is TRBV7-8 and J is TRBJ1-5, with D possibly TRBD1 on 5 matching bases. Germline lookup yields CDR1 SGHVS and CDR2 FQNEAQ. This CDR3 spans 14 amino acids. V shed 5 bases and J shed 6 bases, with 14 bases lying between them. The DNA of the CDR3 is TGTGCCAGCAGCCCTGGGGGAATGGTTCAGCCCCAGCATTTT. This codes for CASSPGGMVQPQHF.

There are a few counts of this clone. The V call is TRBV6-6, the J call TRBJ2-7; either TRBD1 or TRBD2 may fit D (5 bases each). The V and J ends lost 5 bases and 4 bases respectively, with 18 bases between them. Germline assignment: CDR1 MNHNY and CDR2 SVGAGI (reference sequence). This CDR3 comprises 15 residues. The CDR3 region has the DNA TGTGCCAGCAGTGGCCTGGGGGAAGGGGTATACGAGCAGTACGTC. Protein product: CASSGLGEGVYEQYV.

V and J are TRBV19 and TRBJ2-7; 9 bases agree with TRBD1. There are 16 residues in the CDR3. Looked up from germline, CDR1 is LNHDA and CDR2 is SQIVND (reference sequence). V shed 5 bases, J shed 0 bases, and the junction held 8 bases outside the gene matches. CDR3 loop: CASSQSGTGSSYEQYF. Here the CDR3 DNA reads TGTGCCAGTAGTCAGTCCGGGACAGGGTCCTCCTACGAGCAGTACTTC.

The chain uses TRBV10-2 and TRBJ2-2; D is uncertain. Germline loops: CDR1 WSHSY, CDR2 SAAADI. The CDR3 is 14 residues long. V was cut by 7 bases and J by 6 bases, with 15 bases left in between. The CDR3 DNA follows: TGCGCCAGCACTAGTTCGGATTCCGCCGGGGAGCTGTTTTTT. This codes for CASTSSDSAGELFF.